This T cell receptor beta chain was captured by sequencing in a study of identical twins. MiXCR, run by TCRdb on the 5' RACE reads, gives a single entry per CDR3 protein. This sample has about 810,000 distinct CDR3 sequences, with 9% to 15% found just once. The study's findings and limits: Cord blood beta clonotypes present at high abundance carried fewer insertions; no such pattern appeared in memory repertoires. Partial confounding of zero-insertion analyses by invariant MAIT and iNKT cells was possible. Models underpredicted monozygotic twin sharing of out-of-frame TCR alpha.

The CDR3 spans 15 residues. Trimming stripped 6 bases from V and 4 bases from J, with 16 bases between. On this clonotype itself: Its antigen is unidentified.

These data also formed part of another study, on yellow fever vaccine responses in identical twins. This second study notes: Each twin's T cell response to the vaccine was reported to look partly convergent and partly personalized.

Sequenced sample: PBMCs. The chain recombines TRBV12-3 or TRBV12-4 with TRBJ2-1; D might be TRBD1 (6 bases). The origin of this receptor is a woman aged 18-35 years in good health. CDR3 DNA sequence: TGTGCCAGCAGGGTGCAGGGGATATTGTACAATGAGCAGTTCTTC. Translation gives CASRVQGILYNEQFF.